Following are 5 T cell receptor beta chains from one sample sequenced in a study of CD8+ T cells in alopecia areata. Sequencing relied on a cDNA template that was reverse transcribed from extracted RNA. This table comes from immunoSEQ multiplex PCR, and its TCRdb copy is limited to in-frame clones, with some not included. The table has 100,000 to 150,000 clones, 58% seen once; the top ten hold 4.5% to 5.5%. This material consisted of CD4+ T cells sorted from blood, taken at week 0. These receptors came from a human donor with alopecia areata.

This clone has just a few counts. DNA for the CDR3: TGTGCCAGCAGCCGAAAAACGACTAGCGGGGGGGCTGATGAGCAGTTCTTC. This encodes CASSRKTTSGGADEQFF. V and J are TRBV7-3 and TRBJ2-1, with 14 bases identical to TRBD2. Germline trimming cut 5 bases from V and 8 bases from J; bases unmatched to any gene: 11. The germline V gene encodes CDR1 SGHTA and CDR2 FQGTGA. This CDR3 spans 17 amino acids.

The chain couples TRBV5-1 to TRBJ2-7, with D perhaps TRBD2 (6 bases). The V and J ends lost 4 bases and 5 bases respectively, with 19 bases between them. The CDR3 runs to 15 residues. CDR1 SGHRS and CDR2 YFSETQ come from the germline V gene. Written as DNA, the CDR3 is TGCGCCAGCAGCACAACCCGTGCGGGATTCGACGAGCAGTACTTC. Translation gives CASSTTRAGFDEQYF.

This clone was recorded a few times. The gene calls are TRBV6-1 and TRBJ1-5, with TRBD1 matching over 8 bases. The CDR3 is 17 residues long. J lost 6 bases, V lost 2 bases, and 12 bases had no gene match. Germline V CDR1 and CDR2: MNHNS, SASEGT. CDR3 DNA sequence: TGTGCCAGCAGTGAAATTGGGACAGGTGTAGGGGGTCAGCCCCAGCATTTT. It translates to CASSEIGTGVGGQPQHF.

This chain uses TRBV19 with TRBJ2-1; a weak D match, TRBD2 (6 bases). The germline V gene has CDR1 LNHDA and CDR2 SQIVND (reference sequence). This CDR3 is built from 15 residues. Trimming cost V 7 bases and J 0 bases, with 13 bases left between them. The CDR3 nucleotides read TGTGCCAGTACCCGGGACTTGAGCTCCTACAATGAGCAGTTCTTC. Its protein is CASTRDLSSYNEQFF.

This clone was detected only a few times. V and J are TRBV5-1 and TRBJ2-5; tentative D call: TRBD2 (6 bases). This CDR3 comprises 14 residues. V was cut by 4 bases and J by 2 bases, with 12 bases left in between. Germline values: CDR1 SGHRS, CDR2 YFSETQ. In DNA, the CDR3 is TGCGCCAGCAGCACAACAGCGGGTCAAGAGACCCAGTACTTC. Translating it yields CASSTTAGQETQYF.